One and the same sample provided the 31 T cell receptor beta chains below, sequenced in a study of Ad26.COV2.S vaccination and SARS-CoV-2 variants. The treatment was: around 19 received Ad26.COV2.S at low or high dose, single or two shots; five or six received placebo; per-sample allocation not given. The investigators took samples on day 63 after the first vaccine or placebo injection. Profiled with immunoSEQ multiplex PCR; TCRdb holds only in-frame clones, not every one. Here the sample spans about 220,000 clones, around 89% being singletons. The specimen comprised peripheral blood, sampled in a trial of Ad26.COV2.S vaccine versus placebo. The receptors stem from a person between 18 and 60 years old who received the Ad26.COV2.S COVID-19 vaccine or a placebo.

The rearrangement joins TRBV28 to TRBJ1-6; D is possibly TRBD1 (5 bases). From germline, CDR1 is MDHEN and CDR2 SYDVKM. Trimming pared 3 bases from V and 8 bases from J, leaving 8 bases between. The CDR3 totals 13 residues. The CDR3 region has the DNA TGTGCCAGCAGTTTTGTCAGGGATTCACCCCTCCACTTT. This gives the protein CASSFVRDSPLHF.

The V and J genes are TRBV29-1 and TRBJ2-3; D possibly corresponds to TRBD1 (5 bases). The CDR3 consists of 14 residues. Trimming took 3 bases from V and 0 from J, leaving 10 bases between them. Germline lookup yields CDR1 SQVTM and CDR2 ANQGSEA. CDR3 region: CSVDAGPSTDTQYF. The CDR3 region has the DNA TGCAGCGTTGATGCAGGGCCTAGCACAGATACGCAGTATTTT.

This clone was recorded a few times. The rearrangement uses TRBV4-3 and TRBJ2-1; D is undetermined. This CDR3 region has 16 residues. Trimming took off 1 base at V and 0 bases at J, with 10 bases between the two ends. Germline V gene lookup returns CDR1 LGHNA and CDR2 YSLEER. The chain's CDR3 is CASSQGELISYNEQFF. CDR3 nucleotide sequence: TGCGCCAGCAGCCAAGGCGAACTGATCTCCTACAATGAGCAGTTCTTC.

The chain couples TRBV19 to TRBJ1-2, with D perhaps matching TRBD1 (5 bases). Germline assignment: CDR1 LNHDA and CDR2 SQIVND (reference sequence). V lost 5 bases, J lost 8 bases, and 9 bases lay in between. The CDR3 runs to 11 residues. Here the CDR3 DNA reads TGTGCCAGTAGTCAGGGTGGCGGCTACACCTTC. This encodes CASSQGGGYTF.

There are a few counts of this clone. The chain recombines TRBV30 with TRBJ1-1; no definite D call. Germline CDR1 is GTSNPN and CDR2 is SVGIG (reference sequence). V was trimmed by 3 bases and J by 0 bases, leaving 8 bases between them. This CDR3 spans 13 amino acids. The CDR3 DNA follows: TGTGCCTGGAGGCGGACTGTGAACACTGAAGCTTTCTTT. Residues: CAWRRTVNTEAFF. Together with reference TRBV30 and TRBJ1-1, the CDR3 gives the full variable domain: SQTIHQWPATLVQPVGSPLSLECTVEGTSNPNLYWYRQAAGRGLQLLFYSVGIGQISSEVPQNLSASRPQDRQFILSSKKLLLSDSGFYLCAWRRTVNTEAFFGQGTRLTVV.

The V and J genes are TRBV7-2 and TRBJ2-1; TRBD2 matches 10 bases. Trimming removed 0 bases from V and 4 bases from J; junction bases left unmatched: 3. Germline V gene data show CDR1 as SGHTA and CDR2 as FQGNSA. There are 16 residues in the CDR3. The CDR3 sequence: CASSLASGRAYNEQFF. DNA for the CDR3: TGTGCCAGCAGCTTAGCGAGCGGGAGGGCTTACAATGAGCAGTTCTTC.

This clone came up a few times. The chain uses TRBV5-1 and TRBJ2-7; no definite D call. Trimming removed 4 bases from V and 2 bases from J, with 13 bases in between. The CDR3 consists of 14 residues. Germline assignment: CDR1 SGHRS and CDR2 YFSETQ. The CDR3 protein is CASSPVGYPYEQYF. The CDR3 DNA follows: TGCGCCAGCAGCCCGGTGGGGTACCCCTACGAGCAGTACTTC.

The chain uses TRBV28 and TRBJ2-7; perhaps TRBD1 as D (6 bases). The CDR3 loop spans 11 amino acids. Trimming left V 8 bases short and J 12 bases short, with 17 bases between. Germline CDR1 MDHEN, CDR2 SYDVKM. CDR3 nucleotides: TGTGCCAGCGGAGACAGGTTCGTAGGGTACTTC. The encoded protein is CASGDRFVGYF.

The chain combines TRBV7-9 with TRBJ1-2; D may be TRBD1 (5 bases). CDR3 size: 13 residues. V lost 5 bases and J lost 7, with 14 bases in between. Germline loops: CDR1 SEHNR, CDR2 FQNEAQ (reference sequence). CDR3 loop: CASSQLQGSGYTF. DNA of the CDR3: TGTGCCAGCAGCCAGCTCCAGGGCTCTGGCTACACCTTC. The full variable domain, its missing parts supplied by reference TRBV7-9 and TRBJ1-2, is DTGVSQNPRHKITKRGQNVTFRCDPISEHNRLYWYRQTLGQGPEFLTYFQNEAQLEKSRLLSDRFSAERPKGSFSTLEIQRTEQGDSAMYLCASSQLQGSGYTFGSGTRLTVV.

The chain uses TRBV30 and TRBJ2-7; D ambiguous. The V end lost 5 bases, the J end lost 0 bases, and 11 bases lay between the germline ends. From germline, CDR1 is GTSNPN and CDR2 SVGIG (reference sequence). The CDR3 runs to 13 residues. The CDR3 loop reads CAWGRVASYEQYF. The CDR3 region has the DNA TGTGCCTGGGGACGAGTGGCCTCCTACGAGCAGTACTTC.

This clone was detected a few times. The rearrangement joins TRBV30 to TRBJ1-1, with D perhaps TRBD1 (5 bases). Trimming pared 2 bases from V and 3 bases from J, leaving 16 bases between. The CDR3 consists of 15 residues. CDR1 and CDR2 from the germline V gene are GTSNPN and SVGIG (reference sequence). In nucleotides, the CDR3 is TGTGCCTGGAGTCGATGGGGGGGTACGGACACTGAAGCTTTCTTT. It translates to CAWSRWGGTDTEAFF.

The gene calls are TRBV3-1 (or the pseudogene TRBV3-2) and TRBJ2-1, with TRBD2 matching over 10 bases. The CDR3 length is 16 residues. Germline CDR1 and CDR2: LGHDT and YNNKEL (reference sequence). J gave up 3 bases and V 2 bases, and 4 bases lay outside the gene matches. The chain's CDR3 is CASSQLAGDIYNEQFF. The CDR3 DNA reads TGTGCCAGCAGCCAACTAGCGGGGGATATCTACAATGAGCAGTTCTTC.

V and J are TRBV10-3 and TRBJ2-1, with 9 bases lining up with TRBD1. The CDR3 runs 13 residues. From germline, CDR1 is ENHRY and CDR2 SYGVKD. The ends lost 8 bases at V and 5 bases at J; junction bases unmatched: 4. CDR3 sequence (DNA): TGTGCCATCGGGACAGGGAGCGACAATGAGCAGTTCTTC. Protein sequence: CAIGTGSDNEQFF.

The chain joins TRBV7-8 to TRBJ2-1; 13 bases match TRBD2. The CDR3 extends over 16 amino acids. CDR1 and CDR2 from the germline V gene are SGHVS and FQNEAQ. Losses at the gene ends were 2 bases for V and 5 bases for J; bases not matched to a gene: 3. The CDR3 bases are TGTGCCAGCAGCTTACTTGGGACTAGCGGGAACAATGAGCAGTTCTTC. Amino acid sequence: CASSLLGTSGNNEQFF.

This chain uses TRBV9 with TRBJ2-2; TRBD2 matches 12 bases. V gave up 2 bases and J gave up 5 bases; unmatched junction bases: 10. The germline V gene has CDR1 SGDLS and CDR2 YYNGEE. This CDR3 spans 18 amino acids. CDR3 protein: CASSVSSGGAVGTGELFF. CDR3 DNA sequence: TGTGCCAGCAGCGTCTCTAGCGGGGGGGCAGTAGGTACCGGGGAGCTGTTTTTT.

This clone has a handful of counts. The CDR3 region is CASRGQGASGELFF. CDR3 in DNA: TGCGCCAGCCGGGGACAGGGGGCGTCCGGGGAGCTGTTTTTT. The genes are TRBV10-1 and TRBJ2-2; TRBD1 aligns across 12 bases. V lost 8 bases and J lost 6; bases outside the gene matches: 4. Looked up from germline, CDR1 is WNHNN and CDR2 is SYGVQD (reference sequence). This CDR3 region has 14 residues.

CDR3 nucleotide sequence: TGTGCCAGCAGCATCCAAGAGACCCAGTACTTC. Translating gives CASSIQETQYF. The gene calls are TRBV7-2 and TRBJ2-5; no reliable D call. This CDR3 has 11 amino acids. Germline V gene sequence: CDR1 SGHTA, CDR2 FQGNSA. V lost 5 bases, J lost 1 base, and 2 bases lay in between.

The rearrangement joins TRBV15 to TRBJ1-6; 9 nucleotides align to TRBD1. The junction had 5 bases not matched to a gene; V was cut back by 1 base and J by 7 bases. CDR1 and CDR2 (germline): LNHNV, YYDKDF (reference sequence). This CDR3 is built from 16 residues. CDR3 sequence: CATSRVVGTGNSPLHF. CDR3 DNA: TGTGCCACCAGCAGAGTTGTTGGGACAGGGAATTCACCCCTCCACTTT.

The chain carries TRBV28 and TRBJ1-1; D is perhaps TRBD1 (5 bases). Trimming removed 3 bases at V and 0 bases at J, with 17 bases between. This CDR3 spans 17 amino acids. Germline V gives CDR1 MDHEN, CDR2 SYDVKM. Here the CDR3 DNA reads TGTGCCAGCAGTTTTTGGGGTGGGGGTCGGGTGAACACTGAAGCTTTCTTT. Its translation is CASSFWGGGRVNTEAFF.

The genes are TRBV27 and TRBJ2-1; 13 bases agree with TRBD2. CDR1 and CDR2 from the germline V gene are MNHEY and SMNVEV (reference sequence). This CDR3 has 21 residues. V shed 3 bases and J 8 bases; nucleotides not matched to a gene: 22. The DNA for the CDR3 is TGTGCCAGCAGTTTGGCAGGGGGTAAGGGTTACGGGACTAGCGGGATCGATGAGCAGTTCTTC. It specifies CASSLAGGKGYGTSGIDEQFF.

V is TRBV30 and J is TRBJ1-1; 8 bases line up with TRBD1. V shed 3 bases and J 1 base; nucleotides not matched to a gene: 4. The length of the CDR3 is 14 residues. CDR1 and CDR2 (germline): GTSNPN, SVGIG (reference sequence). CDR3 protein: CAWSRGQANTEAFF. For the CDR3, the DNA is TGTGCCTGGAGCCGGGGACAGGCGAACACTGAAGCTTTCTTT.

This chain links TRBV28 with TRBJ1-5; possibly TRBD1 for D (5 bases). The V gene's germline CDR1 is MDHEN and CDR2 SYDVKM. The CDR3 covers 16 residues. V lost 5 bases and J 2 bases, leaving 16 bases between the germline ends. The CDR3 here is CASSGGVESRNQPQHF. Written as DNA, the CDR3 is TGTGCCAGCAGTGGGGGGGTGGAGAGTCGCAATCAGCCCCAGCATTTT.

The gene calls are TRBV30 and TRBJ2-7, with 7 bases that match TRBD1. Germline V gives CDR1 GTSNPN, CDR2 SVGIG (reference sequence). The CDR3 loop spans 12 amino acids. CDR3 bases: TGTGCATTGGACGGGGACAGCATTAGGCAGTACTTC. Translation: CALDGDSIRQYF.

Regarding this clone: The junction departs from germline at one end; a sequencing error may be responsible. V is TRBV4-3 and J is TRBJ2-7, with D uncertain. The CDR3 has 13 amino acids. Germline-derived CDR1 and CDR2 are LGHNA and YSLEER. CDR3 sequence: CASSQDIRDEPHF. DNA for the CDR3: TGCGCCAGCAGCCAAGACATTAGGGATGAGCCTCACTTC.

This sequence joins TRBV28 and TRBJ1-1, with 7 nucleotides matching TRBD1. Germline CDR1 is MDHEN and CDR2 is SYDVKM. The CDR3 has 15 residues. V was clipped by 5 bases and J by 4 bases; unmatched bases: 10. The CDR3 reads CASSLPTGVGTEAFF. CDR3 nucleotides: TGTGCCAGCAGTCTCCCCACAGGGGTAGGCACTGAAGCTTTCTTT.

The J gene is TRBJ2-1, the V gene TRBV28, with 8 bases lining up with TRBD2. The CDR3 sequence is 14 residues long. The V and J ends lost 11 bases and 4 bases, in that order; junction bases with no gene match: 10. Germline lookup yields CDR1 MDHEN and CDR2 SYDVKM. CDR3: CASGAGREYNEQFF. The CDR3 region has the DNA TGTGCCTCCGGCGCCGGGAGGGAATACAATGAGCAGTTCTTC.

The rearrangement joins TRBV12-3 or TRBV12-4 to TRBJ2-7, with D uncertain. The germline V and J ends were trimmed by 3 bases and 4 bases, with 7 bases remaining between them. The CDR3 is made up of 12 amino acids. Here the CDR3 reads CASSFLYYEQYF. In DNA form, the CDR3 reads TGTGCCAGCAGTTTTTTGTATTACGAGCAGTACTTC.

The chain links TRBV28 to TRBJ2-3, with 7 nucleotides matching TRBD1. Looked up from germline, CDR1 is MDHEN and CDR2 is SYDVKM. The CDR3 is 15 amino acids. J gave up 2 bases and V 3 bases, and 5 bases lay outside the gene matches. As DNA, the CDR3 is TGTGCCAGCAGTTTGGACAGGCCTGACACAGATACGCAGTATTTT. Translated, it gives CASSLDRPDTDTQYF.

The V and J genes are TRBV27 and TRBJ2-7; D not resolved. This CDR3 is 11 amino acids long. The V end was cut by 4 bases, the J end by 3 bases, with 4 bases between. Germline V lookup: CDR1 MNHEY, CDR2 SMNVEV (reference sequence). This CDR3 reads CASSSHYEQYF. The CDR3 bases are TGTGCCAGCAGTTCCCACTACGAGCAGTACTTC.

This sequence joins TRBV12-3 or TRBV12-4 and TRBJ1-1; weak D call: TRBD1 (6 bases). The CDR3 is 13 amino acids. V shed 5 bases and J shed 1 base, with 8 bases lying between them. The CDR3 DNA follows: TGTGCCAGCAGTGGGACACAGAACACTGAAGCTTTCTTT. Its protein product is CASSGTQNTEAFF.

This chain joins TRBV10-3 and TRBJ2-1, with 9 bases identical to TRBD2. From germline, CDR1 is ENHRY and CDR2 SYGVKD. The J segment lost 3 bases and the V segment lost 4 bases, leaving 4 bases of the junction unmatched. This CDR3 has 15 residues. The CDR3 loop reads CAISGSGGFYNEQFF. CDR3 DNA: TGTGCCATCAGTGGAAGCGGGGGGTTCTACAATGAGCAGTTCTTC.